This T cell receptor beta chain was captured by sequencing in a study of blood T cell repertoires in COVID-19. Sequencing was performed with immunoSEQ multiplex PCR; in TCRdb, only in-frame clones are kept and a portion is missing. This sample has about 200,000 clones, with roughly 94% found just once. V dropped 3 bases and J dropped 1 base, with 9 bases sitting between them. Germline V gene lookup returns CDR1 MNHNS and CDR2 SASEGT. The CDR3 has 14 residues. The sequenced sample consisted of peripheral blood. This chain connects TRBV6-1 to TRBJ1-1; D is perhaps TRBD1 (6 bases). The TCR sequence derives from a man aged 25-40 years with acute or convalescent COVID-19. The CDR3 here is CASSDRGWNTEAFF. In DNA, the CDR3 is TGTGCCAGCAGTGACAGGGGCTGGAACACTGAAGCTTTCTTT.